The 14 T cell receptor beta chains in this list originate from one sample, sequenced in a study of blood T cell repertoires in COVID-19. Libraries were prepared by immunoSEQ multiplex PCR; TCRdb keeps only in-frame clonotypes and omits some of them. The sample records 200,000 or so clones, 87% being singletons. The sequencing input was peripheral blood. The receptors shown here come from a middle-aged man with active or convalescent COVID-19.

In this sample, this clone turned up a few times. The rearrangement joins TRBV3-1 (or the pseudogene TRBV3-2) to TRBJ1-6; D remains unclear. Germline V CDR1 and CDR2: LGHDT, YNNKEL (reference sequence). The CDR3 length is 14 residues. Trimming took 4 bases from V and 7 from J, leaving 11 bases between them. The CDR3 here is CASSPTGWNSPLHF. The CDR3 region has the DNA TGTGCCAGCAGCCCAACGGGGTGGAATTCACCCCTCCACTTT.

V usage is TRBV5-1 and J usage is TRBJ2-3, with TRBD2 as a possible D gene (5 bases). The CDR3 runs 16 residues. Germline V gene data show CDR1 as SGHRS and CDR2 as YFSETQ. V dropped 2 bases and J dropped 0 bases, with 13 bases sitting between them. This CDR3 reads CASSFKRRTSTDTQYF. Here the CDR3 DNA reads TGCGCCAGCAGCTTTAAGAGGAGGACTAGCACAGATACGCAGTATTTT.

The rearrangement links TRBV3-1 (or the pseudogene TRBV3-2) to TRBJ2-1, with 10 bases that match TRBD1. V lost 1 base, J lost 8 bases, and 8 bases stayed unmatched. Germline CDR1 is LGHDT and CDR2 is YNNKEL (reference sequence). There are 16 residues in the CDR3. Here the CDR3 reads CASSQGSGTGEYEQFF. The CDR3 DNA follows: TGTGCCAGCAGCCAAGGGTCCGGGACAGGGGAATATGAGCAGTTCTTC.

The chain is built from TRBV5-1 and TRBJ2-1; TRBD1 aligns across 9 bases. The germline V gene has CDR1 SGHRS and CDR2 YFSETQ. Unmatched junction bases numbered 3, after V lost 4 bases and J lost 4 bases. The CDR3 totals 14 residues. The CDR3 coding sequence is TGCGCCAGCAGCCACGGGACAGGGTACAATGAGCAGTTCTTC. Translation gives CASSHGTGYNEQFF.

This chain uses TRBV28 with TRBJ2-1, with 10 bases identical to TRBD2. The V gene end was trimmed by 3 bases and the J gene end by 3 bases; junction bases not matched to a gene: 17. The CDR3 contains 20 residues. The germline CDR1 and CDR2 sequences are MDHEN and SYDVKM. The CDR3 nucleotides read TGTGCCAGCAGTTTTAGGGTTACTAGCGGGGATCGCGTGATCTACAATGAGCAGTTCTTC. Translating it yields CASSFRVTSGDRVIYNEQFF.

DNA for the CDR3: TGTGCCAGCAGGGTGGGGGGGCGCACTGAAGCTTTCTTT. It yields the protein CASRVGGRTEAFF. The chain joins TRBV5-6 to TRBJ1-1; the D gene is possibly TRBD1 (6 bases). The CDR3 is made up of 13 amino acids. V shed 5 bases and J shed 4 bases, with 12 bases lying between them. Germline CDR1 and CDR2: SGHDT and YYEEEE.

This chain links TRBV7-3 with TRBJ1-1; D is ambiguous. V was clipped by 0 bases and J by 7 bases, with 9 bases between them. The CDR3 extends over 13 amino acids. The germline V gene encodes CDR1 SGHTA and CDR2 FQGTGA. The DNA of the CDR3 is TGTGCCAGCAGCTTAACGAGAGCGGGTGAAGCTTTCTTT. This translates into CASSLTRAGEAFF.

The V and J genes are TRBV10-2 and TRBJ2-5, with 9 bases that match TRBD1. Unmatched junction bases numbered 5, after V lost 4 bases and J lost 5 bases. The CDR3 runs to 14 residues. The germline CDR1 and CDR2 sequences are WSHSY and SAAADI. The CDR3 region is CASSVTGGFETQYF. CDR3 coding DNA: TGCGCCAGCAGTGTTACAGGGGGCTTCGAGACCCAGTACTTC.

This clone was seen only once. V gene TRBV7-3 combines with J gene TRBJ2-6; TRBD2 matches 7 bases. V gave up 1 base and J gave up 0 bases; unmatched junction bases: 9. Germline loops: CDR1 SGHTA, CDR2 FQGTGA. This CDR3 comprises 19 residues. Written as DNA, the CDR3 is TGTGCCAGCAGCTTAAACCCTAGCGGAGGGGTCTCTGGGGCCAACGTCCTGACTTTC. This translates into CASSLNPSGGVSGANVLTF.

This chain joins TRBV15 and TRBJ2-1; tentative D call: TRBD1 (5 bases). The V and J ends lost 3 bases and 9 bases respectively, with 9 bases between them. This CDR3 has 12 amino acids. From germline, CDR1 is LNHNV and CDR2 YYDKDF (reference sequence). CDR3 bases: TGTGCCACCAGCAGGGGGCAGGGTGAGCAGTTCTTC. Translated, it gives CATSRGQGEQFF.

The chain is built from TRBV28 and TRBJ1-6; the match to TRBD1 covers 8 bases. In germline, CDR1 is MDHEN, CDR2 SYDVKM. This CDR3 is 15 amino acids long. Unmatched junction bases numbered 4, after V lost 3 bases and J lost 6 bases. For the CDR3, the DNA is TGTGCCAGCAGTTTGGACAGGGTCGGTAATTCACCCCTCCACTTT. Protein product: CASSLDRVGNSPLHF. Complete variable domain (other parts from reference TRBV28 and TRBJ1-6): DVKVTQSSRYLVKRTGEKVFLECVQDMDHENMFWYRQDPGLGLRLIYFSYDVKMKEKGDIPEGYSVSREKKERFSLILESASTNQTSMYLCASSLDRVGNSPLHFGNGTRLTVT.

The chain has TRBV3-1 (or the pseudogene TRBV3-2) and TRBJ1-1; maybe TRBD1 (5 bases). Germline CDR1 reads LGHDT; CDR2 reads YNNKEL (reference sequence). The length of the CDR3 is 13 residues. V gave up 0 bases and J gave up 10 bases, with 12 bases separating them. For the CDR3, the DNA is TGTGCCAGCAGCCAAGACGGAGGGACCAGAGCTTTCTTT. As protein: CASSQDGGTRAFF.

The chain couples TRBV21-1 to TRBJ2-2; TRBD2 reflects the table's D call only, with no check against the DNA. TRBV21-1 is designated a pseudogene. This CDR3 spans 18 amino acids. CDR3 loop: CASSKGERKRSNTGELFF. CDR3 in DNA: TGTGCCAGCAGCAAAGGAGAGCGGAAGAGGTCGAACACCGGGGAGCTGTTTTTT.

Of note for this clone: This specimen includes other DNA sequences encoding the same CDR3. The rearrangement links TRBV27 to TRBJ1-2, with no clear D. The germline CDR1 and CDR2 sequences are MNHEY and SMNVEV (reference sequence). The CDR3 has 13 amino acids. V gave up 6 bases and J gave up 2 bases, with 10 bases separating them. This CDR3 reads CASSLGLNYGYTF. CDR3 nucleotide sequence: TGTGCCAGCAGCTTAGGACTGAACTATGGCTACACCTTC.